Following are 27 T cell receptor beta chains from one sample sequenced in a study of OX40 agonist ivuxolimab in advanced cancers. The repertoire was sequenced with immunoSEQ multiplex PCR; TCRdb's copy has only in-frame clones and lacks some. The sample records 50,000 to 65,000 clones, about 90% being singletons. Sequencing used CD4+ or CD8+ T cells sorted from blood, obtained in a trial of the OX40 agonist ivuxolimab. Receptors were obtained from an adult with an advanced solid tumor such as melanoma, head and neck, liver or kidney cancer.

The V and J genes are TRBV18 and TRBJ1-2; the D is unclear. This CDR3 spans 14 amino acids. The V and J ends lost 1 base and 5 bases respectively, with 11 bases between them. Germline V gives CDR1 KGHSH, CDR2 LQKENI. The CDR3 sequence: CASSPRPDRYGYTF. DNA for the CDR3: TGTGCCAGCTCACCACGGCCTGATCGTTATGGCTACACCTTC.

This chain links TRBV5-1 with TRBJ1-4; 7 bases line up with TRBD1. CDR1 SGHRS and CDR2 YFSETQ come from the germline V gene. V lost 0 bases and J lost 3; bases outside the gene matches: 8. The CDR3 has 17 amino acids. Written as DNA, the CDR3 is TGCGCCAGCAGCTTGGGACAGGGTGGGAAGTCTAATGAAAAACTGTTTTTT. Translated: CASSLGQGGKSNEKLFF.

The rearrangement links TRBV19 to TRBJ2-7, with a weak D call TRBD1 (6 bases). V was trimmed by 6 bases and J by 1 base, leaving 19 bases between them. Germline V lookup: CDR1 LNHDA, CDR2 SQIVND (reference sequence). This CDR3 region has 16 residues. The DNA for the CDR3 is TGTGCCAGTAGCCCCACAGGGATCCCCCGTTCCTACGAGCAGTACTTC. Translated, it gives CASSPTGIPRSYEQYF.

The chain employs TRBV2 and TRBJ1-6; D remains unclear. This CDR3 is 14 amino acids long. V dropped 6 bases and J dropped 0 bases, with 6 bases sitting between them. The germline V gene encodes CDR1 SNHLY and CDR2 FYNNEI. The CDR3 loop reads CASSESSYNSPLHF. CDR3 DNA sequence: TGTGCCAGCAGCGAGAGCTCCTATAATTCACCCCTCCACTTT.

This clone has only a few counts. Here the CDR3 reads CSVVSNGRAATGELFF. The CDR3 nucleotides read TGCAGCGTTGTGAGTAATGGTAGGGCGGCGACCGGGGAGCTGTTTTTT. The V call is TRBV29-1, the J call TRBJ2-2; no clear D gene. The ends were cut back, 4 bases at V and 5 bases at J, with 20 bases in the middle. Germline loops: CDR1 SQVTM, CDR2 ANQGSEA. The CDR3 covers 16 residues.

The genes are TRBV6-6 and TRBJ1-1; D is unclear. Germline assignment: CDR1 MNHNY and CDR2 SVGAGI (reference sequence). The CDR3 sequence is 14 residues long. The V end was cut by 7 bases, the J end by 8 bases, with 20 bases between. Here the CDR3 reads CASTSRTGRLEAFF. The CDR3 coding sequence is TGTGCCAGCACCTCCCGAACGGGTAGGTTAGAAGCTTTCTTT.

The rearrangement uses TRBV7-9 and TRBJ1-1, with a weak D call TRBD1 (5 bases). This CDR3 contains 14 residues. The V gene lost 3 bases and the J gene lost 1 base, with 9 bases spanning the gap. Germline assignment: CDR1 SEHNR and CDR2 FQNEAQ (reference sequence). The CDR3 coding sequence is TGTGCCAGCAGCTTGGGGCAGACGAACACTGAAGCTTTCTTT. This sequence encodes CASSLGQTNTEAFF. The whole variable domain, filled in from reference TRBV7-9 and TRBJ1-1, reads DTGVSQNPRHKITKRGQNVTFRCDPISEHNRLYWYRQTLGQGPEFLTYFQNEAQLEKSRLLSDRFSAERPKGSFSTLEIQRTEQGDSAMYLCASSLGQTNTEAFFGQGTRLTVV.

The CDR3 is CASSGRTTMNTEAFF. Written as DNA, the CDR3 is TGTGCCAGCAGCGGAAGGACAACTATGAACACTGAAGCTTTCTTT. This chain links TRBV7-9 with TRBJ1-1; D may be TRBD1 (5 bases). The length of the CDR3 is 15 residues. Trimming removed 5 bases at V and 0 bases at J, with 13 bases between. Germline V gene data show CDR1 as SEHNR and CDR2 as FQNEAQ (reference sequence).

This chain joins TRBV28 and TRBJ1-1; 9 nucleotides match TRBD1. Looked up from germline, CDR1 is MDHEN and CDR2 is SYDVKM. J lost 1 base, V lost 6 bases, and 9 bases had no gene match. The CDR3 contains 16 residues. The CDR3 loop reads CASSISQGAGNTEAFF. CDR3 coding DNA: TGTGCCAGCAGCATCTCACAGGGGGCCGGGAACACTGAAGCTTTCTTT.

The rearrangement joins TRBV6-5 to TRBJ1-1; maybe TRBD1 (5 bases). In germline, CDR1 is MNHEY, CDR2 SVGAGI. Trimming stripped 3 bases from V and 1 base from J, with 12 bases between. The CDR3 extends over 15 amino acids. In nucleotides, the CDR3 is TGTGCCAGCAGTTATTCCGTCGGGGGGAACACTGAAGCTTTCTTT. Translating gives CASSYSVGGNTEAFF.

In DNA form, the CDR3 reads TGTGCCAGCAGCTTATCTCTAGCGGGGTCGGATGAGCAGTTCTTC. It is translated as CASSLSLAGSDEQFF. The chain employs TRBV7-3 and TRBJ2-1; TRBD2 agrees at 9 bases. J lost 8 bases, V lost 2 bases, and 7 bases had no gene match. Germline CDR1 is SGHTA and CDR2 is FQGTGA. The CDR3 has 15 residues.

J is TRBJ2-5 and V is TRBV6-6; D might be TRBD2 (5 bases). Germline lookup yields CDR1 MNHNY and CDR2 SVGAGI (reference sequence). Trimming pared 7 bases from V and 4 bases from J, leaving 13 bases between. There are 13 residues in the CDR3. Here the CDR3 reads CASTVTTRETQYF. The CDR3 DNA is TGTGCCAGCACCGTGACTACTCGAGAGACCCAGTACTTC.

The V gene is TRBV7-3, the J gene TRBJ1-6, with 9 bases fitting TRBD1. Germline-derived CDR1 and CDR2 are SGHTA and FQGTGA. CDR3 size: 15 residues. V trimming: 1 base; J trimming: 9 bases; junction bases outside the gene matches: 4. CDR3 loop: CASSLNGQGSSPLHF. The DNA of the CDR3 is TGTGCCAGCAGCTTAAATGGACAGGGGTCTTCACCCCTCCACTTT.

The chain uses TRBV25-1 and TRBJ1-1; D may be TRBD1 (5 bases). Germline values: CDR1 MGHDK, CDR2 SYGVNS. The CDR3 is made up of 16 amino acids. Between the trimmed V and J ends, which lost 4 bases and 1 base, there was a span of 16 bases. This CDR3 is CASSGQHLLSNTEAFF. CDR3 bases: TGTGCCAGCAGTGGACAGCACCTATTATCGAACACTGAAGCTTTCTTT.

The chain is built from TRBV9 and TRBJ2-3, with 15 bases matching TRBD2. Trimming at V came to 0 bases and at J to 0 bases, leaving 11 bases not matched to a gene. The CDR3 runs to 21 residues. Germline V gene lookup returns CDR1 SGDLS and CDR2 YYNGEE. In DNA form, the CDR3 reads TGTGCCAGCAGCGTAGCAGGCCGGACTAGCGGGGGGGTCGGCAGCACAGATACGCAGTATTTT. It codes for CASSVAGRTSGGVGSTDTQYF. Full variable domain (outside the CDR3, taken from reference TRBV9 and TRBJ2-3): DSGVTQTPKHLITATGQRVTLRCSPRSGDLSVYWYQQSLDQGLQFLIQYYNGEERAKGNILERFSAQQFPDLHSELNLSSLELGDSALYFCASSVAGRTSGGVGSTDTQYFGPGTRLTVL.

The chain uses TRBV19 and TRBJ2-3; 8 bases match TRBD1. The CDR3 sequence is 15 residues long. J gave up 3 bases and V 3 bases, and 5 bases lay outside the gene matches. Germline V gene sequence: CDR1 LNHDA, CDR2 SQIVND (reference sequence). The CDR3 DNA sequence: TGTGCCAGTAGTATTCAGGGGGCTGAGACAGATACGCAGTATTTT. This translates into CASSIQGAETDTQYF.

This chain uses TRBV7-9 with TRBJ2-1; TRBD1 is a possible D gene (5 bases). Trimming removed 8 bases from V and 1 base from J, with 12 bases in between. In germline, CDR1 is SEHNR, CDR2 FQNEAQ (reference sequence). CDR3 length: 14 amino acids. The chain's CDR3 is CASLQDPSYNEQFF. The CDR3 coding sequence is TGTGCCAGCCTACAGGACCCGTCCTACAATGAGCAGTTCTTC.

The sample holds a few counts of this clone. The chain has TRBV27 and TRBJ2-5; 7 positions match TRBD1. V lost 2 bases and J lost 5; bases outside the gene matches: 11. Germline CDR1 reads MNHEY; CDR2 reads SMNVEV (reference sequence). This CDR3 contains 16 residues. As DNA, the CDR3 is TGTGCCAGCAGTTTACTAGGGACAGAACTTCCCGAGACCCAGTACTTC. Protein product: CASSLLGTELPETQYF.

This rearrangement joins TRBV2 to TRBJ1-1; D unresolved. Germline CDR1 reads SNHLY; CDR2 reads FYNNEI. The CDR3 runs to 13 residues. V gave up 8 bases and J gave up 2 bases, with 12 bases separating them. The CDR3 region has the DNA TGTGCCAGCTTACGGGAGGGTAACACTGAAGCTTTCTTT. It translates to CASLREGNTEAFF.

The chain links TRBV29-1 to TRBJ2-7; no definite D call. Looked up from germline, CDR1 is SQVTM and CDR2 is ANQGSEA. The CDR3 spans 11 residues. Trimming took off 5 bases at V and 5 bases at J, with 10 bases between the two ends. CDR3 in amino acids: CSVIRAHEQYF. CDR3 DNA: TGCAGCGTTATTAGGGCCCACGAGCAGTACTTC.

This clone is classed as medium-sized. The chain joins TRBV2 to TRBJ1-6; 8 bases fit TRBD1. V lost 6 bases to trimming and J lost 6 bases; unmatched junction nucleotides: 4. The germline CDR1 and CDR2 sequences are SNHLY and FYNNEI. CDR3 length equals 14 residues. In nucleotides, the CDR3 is TGTGCCAGCAGGTTACAGGGGGTTAATTCACCCCTCCACTTT. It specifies CASRLQGVNSPLHF.

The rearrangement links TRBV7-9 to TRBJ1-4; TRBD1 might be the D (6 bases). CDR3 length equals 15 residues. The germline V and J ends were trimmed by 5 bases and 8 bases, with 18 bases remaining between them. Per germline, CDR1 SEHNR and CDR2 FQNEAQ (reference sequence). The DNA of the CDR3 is TGTGCCAGCAGCCTCCCCGGGGGGCTTCGCGAAAAACTGTTTTTT. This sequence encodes CASSLPGGLREKLFF.

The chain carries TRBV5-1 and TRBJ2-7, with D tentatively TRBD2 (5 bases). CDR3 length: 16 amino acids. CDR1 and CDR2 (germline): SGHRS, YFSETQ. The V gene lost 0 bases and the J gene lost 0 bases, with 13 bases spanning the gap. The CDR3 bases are TGCGCCAGCAGCTTGGCAATGGGCGGGTCCTCCTACGAGCAGTACTTC. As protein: CASSLAMGGSSYEQYF.

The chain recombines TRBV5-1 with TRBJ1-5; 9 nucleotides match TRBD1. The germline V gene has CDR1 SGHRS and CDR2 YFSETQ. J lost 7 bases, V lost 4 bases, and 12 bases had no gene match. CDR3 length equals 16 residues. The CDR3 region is CASSPTGGAVGQPQHF. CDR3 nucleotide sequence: TGCGCCAGCAGCCCCACAGGGGGCGCGGTCGGACAGCCCCAGCATTTT.

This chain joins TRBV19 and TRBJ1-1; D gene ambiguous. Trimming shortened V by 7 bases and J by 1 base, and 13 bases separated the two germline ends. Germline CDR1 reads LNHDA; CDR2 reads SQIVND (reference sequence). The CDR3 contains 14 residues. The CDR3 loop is CASMPETRNTEAFF. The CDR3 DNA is TGTGCCAGTATGCCCGAGACACGGAACACTGAAGCTTTCTTT.

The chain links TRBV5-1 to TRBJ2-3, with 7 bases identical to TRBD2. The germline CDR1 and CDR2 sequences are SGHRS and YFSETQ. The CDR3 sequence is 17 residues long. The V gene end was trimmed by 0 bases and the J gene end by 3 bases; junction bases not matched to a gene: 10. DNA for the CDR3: TGCGCCAGCAGCTTGGTGGGGGGAGGGATCGGAACAGATACGCAGTATTTT. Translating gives CASSLVGGGIGTDTQYF.

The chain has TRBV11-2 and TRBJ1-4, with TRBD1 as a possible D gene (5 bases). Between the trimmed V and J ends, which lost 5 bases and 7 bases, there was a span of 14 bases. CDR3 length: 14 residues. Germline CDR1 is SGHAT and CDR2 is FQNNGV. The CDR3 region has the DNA TGTGCCAGCAGCGCTACGGGGGTTTCTGAAAAACTGTTTTTT. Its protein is CASSATGVSEKLFF.